This T cell receptor beta chain was profiled in a study of shared clonotypes between healthy human individuals. Overall study context: Every donor yielded three CD4 naive, three CD4 memory, two CD8 naive and one CD8 memory plate. General observations from the study: Roughly 4.6% of naive CD4 clonotypes were common to several donors.

Trimming stripped 4 bases from V and 0 bases from J, with 12 bases between. Germline V gene lookup returns CDR1 MDHEN and CDR2 SYDVKM. This CDR3 spans 15 amino acids. The deep-level immunoSEQ assay was used. TCRdb keeps only in-frame clones here, not all; method: immunoSEQ multiplex PCR. The sample shows around 550,000 clones, 90% to 97% of them seen only once. Comment on this clone: Antigen: not known.

CD45RA+ naive and CD45RA-negative memory subsets were separated from CD4+ cells. Sequenced sample: naive CD4+ T cells sorted from blood. Stated subset: CD45RA+ positively selected. The chain joins TRBV28 to TRBJ1-1, with D hard to call. The receptor was derived from a woman in her twenties or thirties in good health. The chain's CDR3 is CASSSPAVMNTEAFF. CDR3 bases: TGTGCCAGCAGTTCCCCGGCTGTTATGAACACTGAAGCTTTCTTT.